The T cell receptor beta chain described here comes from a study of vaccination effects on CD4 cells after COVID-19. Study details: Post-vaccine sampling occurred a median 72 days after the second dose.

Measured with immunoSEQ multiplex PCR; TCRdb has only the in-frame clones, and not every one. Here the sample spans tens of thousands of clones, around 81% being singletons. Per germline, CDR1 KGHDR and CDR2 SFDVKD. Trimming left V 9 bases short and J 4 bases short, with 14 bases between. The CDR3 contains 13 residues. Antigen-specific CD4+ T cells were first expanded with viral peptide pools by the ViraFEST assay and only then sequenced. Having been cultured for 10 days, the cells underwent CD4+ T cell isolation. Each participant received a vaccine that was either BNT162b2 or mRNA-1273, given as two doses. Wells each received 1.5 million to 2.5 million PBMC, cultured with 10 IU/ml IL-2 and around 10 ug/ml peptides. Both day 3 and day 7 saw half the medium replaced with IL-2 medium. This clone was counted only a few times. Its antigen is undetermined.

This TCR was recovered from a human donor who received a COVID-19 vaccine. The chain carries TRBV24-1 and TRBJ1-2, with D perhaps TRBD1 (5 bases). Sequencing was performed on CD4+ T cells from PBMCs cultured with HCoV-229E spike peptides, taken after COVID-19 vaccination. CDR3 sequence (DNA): TGTGCCACCTCAATGGGGGTTAGCTATGGCTACACCTTC. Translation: CATSMGVSYGYTF.